This entry concerns a single T cell receptor (beta chain). Its antigen is currently unknown. This sample was included in a study of shared clonotypes between healthy human individuals. The method was immunoSEQ multiplex PCR; TCRdb's version includes in-frame clones alone and lacks a portion of them. This sample has roughly 550,000 clones, with over 95% found just once. CD8 cells classed as naive were CD45RO-negative and positively selected for CCR7, excluding terminally differentiated effector memory CD45RA+ cells. General study findings and limits: In general, naive subsets displayed greater estimated richness than memory subsets did.

This TCR derives from a woman between 25 and 40 years old in good health. Sequenced material: naive CD8+ T cells sorted from blood.

The CDR3 DNA follows: TGTGCCAGCAGCGGGACTAGCTTCTACGAGCAGTACTTC. Protein sequence: CASSGTSFYEQYF. The chain is built from TRBV5-5 and TRBJ2-7; TRBD2 matches at 9 bases. Germline CDR1 and CDR2: SGHKS and YYEKEE (reference sequence). This CDR3 is 13 amino acids long. V dropped 4 bases and J dropped 3; count of bases not matched to a gene: 2.